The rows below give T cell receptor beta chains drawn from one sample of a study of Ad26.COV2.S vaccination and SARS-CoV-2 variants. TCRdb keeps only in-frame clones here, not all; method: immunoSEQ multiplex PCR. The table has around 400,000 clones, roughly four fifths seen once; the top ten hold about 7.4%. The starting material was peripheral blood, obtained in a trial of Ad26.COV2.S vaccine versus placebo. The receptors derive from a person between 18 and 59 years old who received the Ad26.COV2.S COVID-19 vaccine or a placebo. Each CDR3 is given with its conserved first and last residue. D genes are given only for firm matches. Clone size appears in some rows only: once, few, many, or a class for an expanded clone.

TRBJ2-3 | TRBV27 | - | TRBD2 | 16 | CASRAGGILGTDTQYF | TGTGCCAGTAGAGCGGGGGGCATCTTGGGCACAGATACGCAGTATTTT
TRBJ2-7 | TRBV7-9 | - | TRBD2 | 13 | CASSSGGVSEQYF | TGTGCCAGCAGTTCCGGGGGGGTCTCCGAGCAGTACTTC
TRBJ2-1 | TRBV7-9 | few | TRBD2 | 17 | CATAGTSGSISYNEQFF | TGTGCCACCGCCGGGACTAGCGGGAGCATCTCCTACAATGAGCAGTTCTTC
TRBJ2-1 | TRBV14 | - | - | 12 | CASSLVDAFQFF | TGTGCCAGCAGCCTCGTTGATGCGTTCCAGTTCTTC
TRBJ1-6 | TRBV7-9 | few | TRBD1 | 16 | CASSPWTGEYNSPLHF | TGTGCCAGCAGCCCTTGGACAGGGGAGTATAATTCACCCCTCCACTTT
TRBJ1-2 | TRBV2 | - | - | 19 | CASSEESGGIRGYDYGYTF | TGTGCCAGCAGTGAAGAGAGCGGCGGGATCCGAGGGTATGACTATGGCTACACCTTC
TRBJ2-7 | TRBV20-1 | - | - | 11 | CSATQGGEQYF | TGCAGTGCTACCCAGGGTGGCGAGCAGTACTTC
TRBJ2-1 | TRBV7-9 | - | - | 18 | CASSLDWAGVSSYNEQFF | TGTGCCAGCAGCTTAGATTGGGCAGGGGTTAGCTCCTACAATGAGCAGTTCTTC
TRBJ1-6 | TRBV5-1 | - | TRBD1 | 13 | CASRRTGVSPLHF | TGCGCCAGCAGAAGGACAGGGGTCTCACCCCTCCACTTT
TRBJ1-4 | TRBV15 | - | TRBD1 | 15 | CATSRMTGSNEKLFF | TGTGCCACCAGCAGAATGACAGGGTCTAATGAAAAACTGTTTTTT
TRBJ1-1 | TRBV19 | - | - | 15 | CASSRIRERGTEAFF | TGTGCCAGTAGTCGGATCAGGGAGCGAGGCACTGAAGCTTTCTTT
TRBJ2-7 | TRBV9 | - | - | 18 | CASSVGAGGFRIPYEQYF | TGTGCCAGCAGCGTAGGGGCAGGGGGGTTTAGGATCCCCTACGAGCAGTACTTC
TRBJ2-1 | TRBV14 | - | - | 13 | CATSRQAYNEQFF | TGTGCCACTTCACGACAGGCGTACAATGAGCAGTTCTTC
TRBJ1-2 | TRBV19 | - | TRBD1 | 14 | CASSSNRGRGGYTF | TGTGCCAGTAGTAGTAACAGGGGGCGGGGCGGCTACACCTTC
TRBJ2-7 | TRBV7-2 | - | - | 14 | CASSLVVWGSEQYF | TGTGCCAGCAGCTTAGTGGTATGGGGGAGCGAGCAGTACTTC
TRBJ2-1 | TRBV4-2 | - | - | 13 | CASSLLPTVEQFF | TGTGCCAGCAGCCTCCTCCCGACAGTCGAGCAGTTCTTC
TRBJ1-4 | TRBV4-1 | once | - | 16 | CASSHSSGTLNEKLFF | TGCGCCAGCAGCCATTCATCCGGGACACTAAATGAAAAACTGTTTTTT
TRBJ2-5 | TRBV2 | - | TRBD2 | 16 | CASSVGTSGSQETQYF | TGTGCCAGCAGCGTAGGGACTAGCGGATCGCAAGAGACCCAGTACTTC
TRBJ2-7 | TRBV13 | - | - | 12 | CASSLVVGEQYF | TGTGCCAGCAGCTTAGTGGTGGGCGAGCAGTACTTC
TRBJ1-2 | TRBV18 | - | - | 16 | CASSPQFRFPKRGYTF | TGTGCCAGCTCACCACAATTCCGCTTCCCGAAGCGAGGCTACACCTTC
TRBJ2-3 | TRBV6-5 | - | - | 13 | CASSPVSADTQYF | TGTGCCAGCAGCCCGGTCTCCGCAGATACGCAGTATTTT
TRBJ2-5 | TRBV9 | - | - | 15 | CASSVYLGRGETQYF | TGTGCCAGCAGCGTCTACTTGGGAAGGGGTGAGACCCAGTACTTC
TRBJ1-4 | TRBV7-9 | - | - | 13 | CASSLGSGEKLFF | TGTGCCAGCAGCTTAGGGTCCGGGGAAAAACTGTTTTTT
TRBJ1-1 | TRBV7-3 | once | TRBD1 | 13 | CASSSGTETEAFF | TGTGCCAGCAGCTCAGGGACAGAGACTGAAGCTTTCTTT
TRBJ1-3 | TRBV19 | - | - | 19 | CASTPSLNQGHFSGNTIYF | TGTGCCAGTACCCCTTCACTGAATCAGGGCCACTTCTCTGGAAACACCATATATTTT
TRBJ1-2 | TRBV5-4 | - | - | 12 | CASSFSNYGYTF | TGTGCCAGCAGTTTTTCGAACTATGGCTACACCTTC
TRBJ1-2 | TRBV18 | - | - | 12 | CASSREPDGYTF | TGTGCCAGCTCCCGGGAGCCGGATGGCTACACCTTC
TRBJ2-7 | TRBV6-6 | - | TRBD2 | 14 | CASSYTSGRGEQYF | TGTGCCAGCAGTTACACTAGCGGGAGGGGTGAGCAGTACTTC
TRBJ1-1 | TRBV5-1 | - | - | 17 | CASSLEFLAGMNTEAFF | TGCGCCAGCAGCTTGGAGTTCCTAGCGGGTATGAACACTGAAGCTTTCTTT
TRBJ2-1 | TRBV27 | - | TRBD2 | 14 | CASSSLAGGDEQFF | TGTGCCAGCAGTTCCCTAGCGGGAGGGGATGAGCAGTTCTTC
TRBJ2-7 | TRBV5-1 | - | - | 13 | CASSWTQSYEQYF | TGCGCCAGCAGCTGGACCCAGTCCTACGAGCAGTACTTC
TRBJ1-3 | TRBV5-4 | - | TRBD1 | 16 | CASSLGGTASGNTIYF | TGTGCCAGCAGCTTGGGGGGGACAGCCTCTGGAAACACCATATATTTT
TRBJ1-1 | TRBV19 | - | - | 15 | CASSKADWGSTEAFF | TGTGCCAGTAGCAAAGCCGATTGGGGGAGCACTGAAGCTTTCTTT
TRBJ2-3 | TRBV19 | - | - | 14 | CASRISGDTDTQYF | TGTGCCAGTAGAATTAGCGGCGACACAGATACGCAGTATTTT
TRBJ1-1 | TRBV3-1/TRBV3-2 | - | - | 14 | CASSSGHLNTEAFF | TGTGCCAGCAGCTCGGGACACTTGAACACTGAAGCTTTCTTT
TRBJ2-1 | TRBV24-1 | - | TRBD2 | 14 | CATRRAGGNNEQFF | TGTGCCACCAGGCGAGCGGGAGGAAACAATGAGCAGTTCTTC
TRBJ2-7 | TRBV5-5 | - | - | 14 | CASSLGGHPYEQYF | TGTGCCAGCAGCTTGGGGGGGCACCCCTACGAGCAGTACTTC
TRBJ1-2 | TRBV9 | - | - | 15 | CASSGSPGFGYGYTF | TGTGCCAGCAGCGGTTCTCCAGGGTTCGGCTATGGCTACACCTTC
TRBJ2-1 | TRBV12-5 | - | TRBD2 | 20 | CASGLVRDGEPGLAGDGRFF | TGTGCTAGTGGTTTGGTACGTGACGGGGAACCGGGACTAGCGGGAGACGGTCGGTTCTTC